The clone carrying this TCR beta chain was counted a single time. CDR1 and CDR2 (germline): SGDLS, YYNGEE. V lost 0 bases and J lost 3; bases outside the gene matches: 5. This CDR3 comprises 16 residues. This specimen belongs to a study of blood T cell repertoires in COVID-19. Whole-study context: Sites across the United States, Italy and Spain contributed samples from acute and convalescent COVID-19. PBMCs, B-cell-depleted T cells, or T cells provided the cDNA or gDNA that made up the material.

In the original processing: Amplification from reference gene primers served as the basis for estimated nucleated cell counts. Measured with immunoSEQ multiplex PCR; TCRdb has only the in-frame clones, and not every one. V, J and clone size are taken as reported in that table, and D and trimming were inferred from the DNA itself. Of 100,000 to 120,000 clones listed, approximately 78% were seen once; the top ten hold 15%. The chain joins TRBV9 to TRBJ2-3, with 9 bases lining up with TRBD1. Material: peripheral blood. This TCR came from a woman of 80 years or more with acute or convalescent COVID-19. The CDR3: CASSVEYGQGTDTQYF. CDR3 DNA sequence: TGTGCCAGCAGCGTAGAATACGGACAGGGGACAGATACGCAGTATTTT.